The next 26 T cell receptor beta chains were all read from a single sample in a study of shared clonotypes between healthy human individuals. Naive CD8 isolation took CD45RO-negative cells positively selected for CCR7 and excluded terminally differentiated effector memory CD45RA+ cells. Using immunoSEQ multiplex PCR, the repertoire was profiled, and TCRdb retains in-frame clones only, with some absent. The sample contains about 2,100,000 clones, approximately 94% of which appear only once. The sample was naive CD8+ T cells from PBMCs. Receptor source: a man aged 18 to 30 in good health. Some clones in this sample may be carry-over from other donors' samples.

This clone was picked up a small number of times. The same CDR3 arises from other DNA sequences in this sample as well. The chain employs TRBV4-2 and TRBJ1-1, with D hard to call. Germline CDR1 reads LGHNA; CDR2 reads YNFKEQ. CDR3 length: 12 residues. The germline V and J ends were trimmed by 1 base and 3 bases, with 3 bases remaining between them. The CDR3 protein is CASSQGYTEAFF. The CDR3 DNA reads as TGTGCCAGCAGCCAAGGGTACACTGAAGCTTTCTTT.

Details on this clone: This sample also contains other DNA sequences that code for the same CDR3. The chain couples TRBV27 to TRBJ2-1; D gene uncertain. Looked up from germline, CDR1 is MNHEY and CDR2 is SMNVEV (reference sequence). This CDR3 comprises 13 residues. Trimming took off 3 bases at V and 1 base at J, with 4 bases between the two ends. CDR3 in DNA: TGTGCCAGCAGTTTGGGGTCCTACAATGAGCAGTTCTTC. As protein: CASSLGSYNEQFF.

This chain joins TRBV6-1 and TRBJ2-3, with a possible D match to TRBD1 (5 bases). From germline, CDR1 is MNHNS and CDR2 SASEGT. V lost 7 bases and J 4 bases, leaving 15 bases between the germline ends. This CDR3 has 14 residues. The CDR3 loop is CASTLTWGPDTQYF. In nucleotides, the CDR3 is TGTGCCAGCACCTTAACGTGGGGCCCAGATACGCAGTATTTT.

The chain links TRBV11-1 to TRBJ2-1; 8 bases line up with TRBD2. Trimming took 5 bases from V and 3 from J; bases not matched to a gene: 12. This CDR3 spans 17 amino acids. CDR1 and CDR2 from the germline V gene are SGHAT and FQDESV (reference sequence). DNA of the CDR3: TGTGCCAGCAGCGCCTTAACTAGCGGTGTCGTCTACAATGAGCAGTTCTTC. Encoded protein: CASSALTSGVVYNEQFF.

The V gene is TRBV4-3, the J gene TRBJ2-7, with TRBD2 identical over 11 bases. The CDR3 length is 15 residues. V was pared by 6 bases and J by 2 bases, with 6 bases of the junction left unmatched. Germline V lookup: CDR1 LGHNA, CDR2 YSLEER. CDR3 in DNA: TGCGCCAGCAGTCACGGGACTAGCGGACCCTACGAGCAGTACTTC. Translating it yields CASSHGTSGPYEQYF.

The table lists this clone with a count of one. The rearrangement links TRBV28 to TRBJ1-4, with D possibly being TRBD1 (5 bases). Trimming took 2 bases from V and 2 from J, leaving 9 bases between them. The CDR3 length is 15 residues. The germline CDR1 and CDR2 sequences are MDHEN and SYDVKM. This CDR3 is CASSLPRVTNEKLFF. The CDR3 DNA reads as TGTGCCAGCAGTTTACCCAGGGTGACTAATGAAAAACTGTTTTTT.

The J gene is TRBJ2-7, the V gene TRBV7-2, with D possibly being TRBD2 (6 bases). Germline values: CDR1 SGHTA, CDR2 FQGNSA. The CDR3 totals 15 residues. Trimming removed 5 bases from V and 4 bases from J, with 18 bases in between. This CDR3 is CASSQVGSGAYEQYF. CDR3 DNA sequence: TGTGCCAGCAGCCAAGTGGGTAGCGGAGCATACGAGCAGTACTTC.

CDR3 sequence (DNA): TGTGCCAGCAGTCCCGGAGATTCCTACGAGCAGTACTTC. As protein: CASSPGDSYEQYF. V and J are TRBV2 and TRBJ2-7; D is unresolved. Trimming cost V 5 bases and J 1 base, with 9 bases left between them. Germline loops: CDR1 SNHLY, CDR2 FYNNEI. The CDR3 loop spans 13 amino acids.

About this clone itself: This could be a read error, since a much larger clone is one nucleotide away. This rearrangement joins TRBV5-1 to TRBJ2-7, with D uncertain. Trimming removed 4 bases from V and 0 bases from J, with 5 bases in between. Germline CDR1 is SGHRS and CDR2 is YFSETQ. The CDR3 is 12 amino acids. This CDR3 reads CASSPPSYEQYF. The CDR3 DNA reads TGCGCCAGCAGCCCCCCCTCCTACGAGCAGTACTTC.

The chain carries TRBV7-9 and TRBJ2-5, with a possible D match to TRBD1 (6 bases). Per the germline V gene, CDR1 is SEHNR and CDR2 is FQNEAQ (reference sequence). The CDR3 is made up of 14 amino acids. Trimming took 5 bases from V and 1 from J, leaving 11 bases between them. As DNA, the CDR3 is TGTGCCAGCAGCCATGACAGGATCCAAGAGACCCAGTACTTC. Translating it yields CASSHDRIQETQYF.

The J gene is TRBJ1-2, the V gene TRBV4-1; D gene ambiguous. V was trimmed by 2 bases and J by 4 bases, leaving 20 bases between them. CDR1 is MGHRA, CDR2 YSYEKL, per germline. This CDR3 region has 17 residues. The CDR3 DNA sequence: TGCGCCAGCAGCCAAAAAGATGGGGTCCCAAACCTCTATGGCTACACCTTC. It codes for CASSQKDGVPNLYGYTF.

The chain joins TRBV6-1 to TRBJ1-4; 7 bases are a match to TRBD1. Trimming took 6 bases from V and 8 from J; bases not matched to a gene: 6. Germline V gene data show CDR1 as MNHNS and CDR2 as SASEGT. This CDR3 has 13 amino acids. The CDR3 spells CASSRTGFEKLFF. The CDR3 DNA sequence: TGTGCCAGCAGCAGGACAGGATTCGAAAAACTGTTTTTT.

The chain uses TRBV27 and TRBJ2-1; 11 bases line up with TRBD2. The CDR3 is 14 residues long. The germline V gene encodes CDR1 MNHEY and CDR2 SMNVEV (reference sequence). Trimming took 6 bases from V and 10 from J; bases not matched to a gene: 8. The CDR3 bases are TGTGCCAGCAGCCCCGGGACTAGCGGTTCAGAGCAGTTCTTC. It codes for CASSPGTSGSEQFF.

Written as DNA, the CDR3 is TGTGCCAGCAGTGAATACGGCGTCGAGCAGTACTTC. Protein product: CASSEYGVEQYF. The V and J genes are TRBV25-1 and TRBJ2-7; D is ambiguous. V was clipped by 0 bases and J by 6 bases, with 6 bases between them. Per the germline V gene, CDR1 is MGHDK and CDR2 is SYGVNS. The length of the CDR3 is 12 residues.

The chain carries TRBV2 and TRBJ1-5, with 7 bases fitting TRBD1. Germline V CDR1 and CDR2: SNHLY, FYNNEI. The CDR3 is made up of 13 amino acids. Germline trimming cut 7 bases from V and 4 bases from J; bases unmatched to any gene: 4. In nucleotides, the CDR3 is TGTGCCAGCAACGACAGGGAAAATCAGCCCCAGCATTTT. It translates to CASNDRENQPQHF.

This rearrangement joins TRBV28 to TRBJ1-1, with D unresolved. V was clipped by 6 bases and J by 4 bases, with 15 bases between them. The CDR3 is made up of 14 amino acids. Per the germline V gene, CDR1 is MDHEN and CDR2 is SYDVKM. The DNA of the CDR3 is TGTGCCAGCAGCCAGACAAAGGCGAGCACTGAAGCTTTCTTT. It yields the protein CASSQTKASTEAFF.

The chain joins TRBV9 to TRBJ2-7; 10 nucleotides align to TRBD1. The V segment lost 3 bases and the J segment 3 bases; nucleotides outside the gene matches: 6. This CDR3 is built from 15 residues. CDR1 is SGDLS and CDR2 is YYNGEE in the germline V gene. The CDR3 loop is CASSERGQGRYEQYF. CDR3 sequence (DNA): TGTGCCAGCAGCGAGAGGGGACAGGGGCGCTACGAGCAGTACTTC.

CDR3 sequence reads: CASSLYSNYEQYF. The CDR3 DNA reads as TGTGCCAGCAGCTTGTATTCCAACTACGAGCAGTACTTC. The chain is built from TRBV5-5 and TRBJ2-7, with D unresolved. Per the germline V gene, CDR1 is SGHKS and CDR2 is YYEKEE (reference sequence). Trimming stripped 1 base from V and 3 bases from J, with 8 bases between. This CDR3 contains 13 residues.

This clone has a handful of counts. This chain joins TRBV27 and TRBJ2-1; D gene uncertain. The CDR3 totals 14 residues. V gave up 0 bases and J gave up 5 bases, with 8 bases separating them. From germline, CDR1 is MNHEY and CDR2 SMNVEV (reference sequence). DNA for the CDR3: TGTGCCAGCAGTTTATCGGGCACCGACAATGAGCAGTTCTTC. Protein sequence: CASSLSGTDNEQFF.

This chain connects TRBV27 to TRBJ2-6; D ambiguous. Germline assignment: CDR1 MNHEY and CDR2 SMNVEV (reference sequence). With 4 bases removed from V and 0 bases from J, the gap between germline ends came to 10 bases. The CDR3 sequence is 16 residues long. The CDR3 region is CASSSQIASGANVLTF. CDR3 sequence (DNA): TGTGCCAGCAGTTCCCAAATCGCCTCTGGGGCCAACGTCCTGACTTTC.

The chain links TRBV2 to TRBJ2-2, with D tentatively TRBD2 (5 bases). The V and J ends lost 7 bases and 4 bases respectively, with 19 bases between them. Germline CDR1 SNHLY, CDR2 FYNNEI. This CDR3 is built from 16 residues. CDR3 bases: TGTGCCAGCATGGCGCCGGACCGGGGAGTCACCGGGGAGCTGTTTTTT. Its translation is CASMAPDRGVTGELFF.

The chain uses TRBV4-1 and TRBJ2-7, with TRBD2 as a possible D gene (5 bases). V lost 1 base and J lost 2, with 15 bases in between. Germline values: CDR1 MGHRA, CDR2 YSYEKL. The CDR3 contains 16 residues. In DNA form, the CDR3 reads TGCGCCAGCAGCCAAGGAGAGGGTTCCGGAGCCTACGAGCAGTACTTC. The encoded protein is CASSQGEGSGAYEQYF.

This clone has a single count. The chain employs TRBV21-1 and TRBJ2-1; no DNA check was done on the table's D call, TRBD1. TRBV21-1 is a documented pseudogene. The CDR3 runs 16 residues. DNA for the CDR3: TGTGCCAGCAGCAAAGGGACAGGGAGAAACTACAATGAGCAGTTCTTC. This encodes CASSKGTGRNYNEQFF.

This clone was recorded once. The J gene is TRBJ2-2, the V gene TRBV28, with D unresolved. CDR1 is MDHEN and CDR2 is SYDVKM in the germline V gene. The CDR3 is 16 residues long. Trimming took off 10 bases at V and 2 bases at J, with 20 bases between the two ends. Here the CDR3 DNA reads TGTGCCACCTCCCTGTACTATATCCAAAACACCGGGGAGCTGTTTTTT. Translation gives CATSLYYIQNTGELFF.

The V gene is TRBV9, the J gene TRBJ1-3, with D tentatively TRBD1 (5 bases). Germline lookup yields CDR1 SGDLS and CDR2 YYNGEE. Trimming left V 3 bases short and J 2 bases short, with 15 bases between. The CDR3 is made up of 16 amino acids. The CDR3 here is CASSESHRKAGNTIYF. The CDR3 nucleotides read TGTGCCAGCAGCGAGTCCCACAGGAAGGCTGGAAACACCATATATTTT.

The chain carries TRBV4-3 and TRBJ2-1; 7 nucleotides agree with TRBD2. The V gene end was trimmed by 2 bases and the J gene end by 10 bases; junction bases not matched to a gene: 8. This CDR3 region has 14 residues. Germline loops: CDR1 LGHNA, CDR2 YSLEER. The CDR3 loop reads CASSQTGGTHEQFF. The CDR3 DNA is TGCGCCAGCAGCCAAACGGGGGGAACGCACGAGCAGTTCTTC.